These 15 T cell receptor beta chains originate from one sample sequenced in a study of blood T cell repertoires in COVID-19 (dated by TCRdb to about 2020). Library method: the immunoSEQ multiplex PCR assay. This is the immuneACCESS table as TCRdb keeps it, with only in-frame sequences that have V and J called. A part of the clones is gone; compared with another copy, unresolved V genes explain less than half, and the rest is unexplained. This sample gives around 94,000 clones in total; about 88% of them show up just once. Around 3% of the sample belongs to the ten largest clones. Sequencing was performed on peripheral blood. These receptors all come from a man aged 45 to 65 with active or convalescent COVID-19.

The rearrangement links TRBV10-3 to TRBJ1-1, with 10 bases that match TRBD1. Trimming cost V 7 bases and J 6 bases; bases outside gene matches: 5. This CDR3 spans 13 amino acids. Germline CDR1 is ENHRY and CDR2 is SYGVKD. CDR3: CAITRQGAAEAFF. For the CDR3, the DNA is TGTGCCATCACCCGACAGGGGGCAGCTGAAGCTTTCTTT.

This clone showed up just once. This rearrangement joins TRBV7-2 to TRBJ2-4; D possibly corresponds to TRBD1 (5 bases). CDR1 is SGHTA and CDR2 is FQGNSA in the germline V gene. The V end was cut by 7 bases, the J end by 0 bases, with 10 bases between. CDR3 size: 14 residues. The CDR3 sequence: CASTLGVAKNIQYF. Written as DNA, the CDR3 is TGTGCCAGCACCCTAGGGGTAGCCAAAAACATTCAGTACTTC.

J is TRBJ2-3 and V is TRBV5-1; the match to TRBD2 covers 11 bases. This CDR3 has 17 amino acids. Trimming took 4 bases from V and 0 from J; bases not matched to a gene: 7. The germline V gene has CDR1 SGHRS and CDR2 YFSETQ. CDR3 sequence (DNA): TGCGCCAGCAGCCTGGAGGGACTAGCGGCTAGCACAGATACGCAGTATTTT. As protein: CASSLEGLAASTDTQYF.

This chain uses TRBV14 with TRBJ1-1; 9 bases map to TRBD1. From germline, CDR1 is SGHDN and CDR2 FVKESK. This CDR3 has 13 residues. V was pared by 4 bases and J by 6 bases, with 3 bases of the junction left unmatched. CDR3 sequence (DNA): TGTGCCAGCAGCCCTACAGGGGGCTCTGAAGCTTTCTTT. Translated: CASSPTGGSEAFF.

The chain is built from TRBV14 and TRBJ1-6; D is uncertain. The CDR3 sequence is 13 residues long. Germline CDR1 reads SGHDN; CDR2 reads FVKESK. V lost 1 base to trimming and J lost 19 bases, with 17 bases between them. CDR3 in DNA: TGTGCCAGCAGCCAAGTAATTGGGCAGTCCATTCACTTT. It specifies CASSQVIGQSIHF. Full variable domain (rest looked up from reference TRBV14 and TRBJ1-6): EAGVTQFPSHSVIEKGQTVTLRCDPISGHDNLYWYRRVMGKEIKFLLHFVKESKQDESGMPNNRFLAERTGGTYSTLKVQPAELEDSGVYFCASSQVIGQSIHFGNGTRLTVT.

As DNA, the CDR3 is TGCAGTGCAGTAGCGGGGCTCCAGTTCTTC. Translated: CSAVAGLQFF. The chain has TRBV20-1 and TRBJ2-1, with 8 positions matching TRBD2. The CDR3 length is 10 residues. V lost 6 bases, J lost 13 bases, and 5 bases stayed unmatched. CDR1 is DFQATT, CDR2 SNEGSKA, per germline (reference sequence).

In its sample, this clone was seen a few times. The gene calls are TRBV5-6 and TRBJ1-6; 7 bases line up with TRBD1. V dropped 3 bases and J dropped 9; count of bases not matched to a gene: 6. The CDR3 loop spans 14 amino acids. The germline CDR1 and CDR2 sequences are SGHDT and YYEEEE. CDR3 in amino acids: CASSSTGVASPLHF. As DNA, the CDR3 is TGTGCCAGCAGCTCCACAGGGGTTGCTTCACCCCTCCACTTT.

The chain employs TRBV15 and TRBJ1-5; weak D call: TRBD1 (5 bases). The V end was cut by 1 base, the J end by 0 bases, with 7 bases between. Germline CDR1 LNHNV, CDR2 YYDKDF (reference sequence). The CDR3 is made up of 15 amino acids. DNA of the CDR3: TGTGCCACCAGCAGAGTACAGGTTAGCAATCAGCCCCAGCATTTT. As protein: CATSRVQVSNQPQHF. The complete variable domain, with remaining parts taken from reference TRBV15 and TRBJ1-5, reads DAMVIQNPRYQVTQFGKPVTLSCSQTLNHNVMYWYQQKSSQAPKLLFHYYDKDFNNEADTPDNFQSRRPNTSFCFLDIRSPGLGDTAMYLCATSRVQVSNQPQHFGDGTRLSIL.

The chain uses TRBV5-4 and TRBJ2-3; D possibly corresponds to TRBD1 (5 bases). V was pared by 1 base and J by 0 bases, with 15 bases between. This CDR3 spans 17 amino acids. Looked up from germline, CDR1 is SGHNT and CDR2 is YYREEE (reference sequence). The CDR3 sequence is CASSLPLGHLSTDTQYF. Written as DNA, the CDR3 is TGTGCCAGCAGCTTGCCTCTTGGACACCTAAGCACAGATACGCAGTATTTT.

The genes are TRBV5-1 and TRBJ2-1; 9 bases line up with TRBD2. The V gene end was trimmed by 0 bases and the J gene end by 9 bases; junction bases not matched to a gene: 10. The CDR3 runs to 16 residues. Looked up from germline, CDR1 is SGHRS and CDR2 is YFSETQ. The CDR3 sequence is CASSLGSAGGLSEQFF. The CDR3 bases are TGCGCCAGCAGCTTGGGCTCGGCGGGGGGGCTAAGTGAGCAGTTCTTC.

This clone was counted once. The chain carries TRBV12-3 or TRBV12-4 and TRBJ1-2; unclear D gene. This CDR3 spans 13 amino acids. Trimming took 1 base from V and 8 from J, leaving 11 bases between them. The DNA of the CDR3 is TGTGCCAGCAGTTTAGGGCCAGATCAAGGCTACACCTTC. Translating it yields CASSLGPDQGYTF.

The chain recombines TRBV6-1 with TRBJ1-2, with a weak D call TRBD1 (5 bases). The germline V gene encodes CDR1 MNHNS and CDR2 SASEGT. V was trimmed by 3 bases and J by 9 bases, leaving 17 bases between them. The CDR3 spans 14 residues. The DNA of the CDR3 is TGTGCCAGCAGTGATTTCGGGGACTCAAGTAGCTACACCTTC. It yields the protein CASSDFGDSSSYTF.

The rearrangement joins TRBV2 to TRBJ2-1, with a weak D call TRBD2 (7 bases). Trimming shortened V by 6 bases and J by 6 bases, and 12 bases separated the two germline ends. The germline V gene has CDR1 SNHLY and CDR2 FYNNEI. The CDR3 covers 13 residues. CDR3 DNA: TGTGCCAGCAGGGGGGGGCACTTCAATGAGCAGTTCTTC. It translates to CASRGGHFNEQFF.

The chain combines TRBV6-2 or TRBV6-3 with TRBJ1-3; D possibly corresponds to TRBD1 (6 bases). CDR1 MNHEY and CDR2 SVGEGT come from the germline V gene. The ends were cut back, 6 bases at V and 0 bases at J, with 12 bases in the middle. The CDR3 has 15 amino acids. The CDR3 nucleotides are TGTGCCAGCAGCAATACAGGGAGCTCTGGAAACACCATATATTTT. This encodes CASSNTGSSGNTIYF.

V is TRBV5-4 and J is TRBJ1-2, with 9 bases lining up with TRBD1. CDR1 is SGHNT and CDR2 is YYREEE in the germline V gene (reference sequence). There are 14 residues in the CDR3. V shed 5 bases and J 4 bases; nucleotides not matched to a gene: 6. CDR3 sequence reads: CASSLDRGGYGYTF. The CDR3 DNA is TGTGCCAGCAGTCTGGACAGGGGTGGCTATGGCTACACCTTC.